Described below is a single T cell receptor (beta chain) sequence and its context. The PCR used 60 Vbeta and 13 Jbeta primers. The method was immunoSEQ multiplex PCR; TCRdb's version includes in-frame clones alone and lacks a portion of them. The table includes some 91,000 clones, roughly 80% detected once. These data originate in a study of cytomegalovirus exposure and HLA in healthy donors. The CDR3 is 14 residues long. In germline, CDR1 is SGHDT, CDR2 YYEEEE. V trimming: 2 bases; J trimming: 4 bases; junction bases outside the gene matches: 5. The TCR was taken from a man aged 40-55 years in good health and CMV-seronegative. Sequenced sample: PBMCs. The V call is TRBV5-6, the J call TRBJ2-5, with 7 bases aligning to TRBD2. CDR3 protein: CASSFVASGETQYF. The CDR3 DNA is TGTGCCAGCAGCTTTGTGGCTAGCGGAGAGACCCAGTACTTC.